The next 10 T cell receptor beta chains were all read from a single sample in a study of molecular identifiers for immune sequencing clone quantification. TCRdb fed the PCR reads into MiXCR, producing one record per CDR3 protein. The repertoire holds about 300,000 distinct CDR3 sequences, with about 22% as singletons. Sequencing input: naive CD8+ T cells from blood, with Jurkat cell RNA spiked in. The subset is: FACS-sorted CD8+CD4-CCR7+CD45RA+ naive T cells. Receptors originate from a human donor in good health. Some libraries in this study had Jurkat cell RNA spiked in.

This clonotype was seen many times. V and J are TRBV7-6 and TRBJ1-5; D is unclear. CDR1 is SGHVS, CDR2 FNYEAQ, per germline. CDR3 size: 13 residues. Trimming shortened V by 0 bases and J by 9 bases, and 9 bases separated the two germline ends. CDR3 in amino acids: CASSLALARPQHF. The CDR3 nucleotides are TGTGCCAGCAGCTTAGCGCTGGCGCGGCCCCAGCATTTT. Full variable domain (rest looked up from reference TRBV7-6 and TRBJ1-5): GAGVSQSPRYKVTKRGQDVALRCDPISGHVSLYWYRQALGQGPEFLTYFNYEAQQDKSGLPNDRFSAERPEGSISTLTIQRTEQRDSAMYRCASSLALARPQHFGDGTRLSIL.

Ten or more counts support this clonotype. The genes are TRBV7-2 and TRBJ1-5; 7 bases fit TRBD1. In germline, CDR1 is SGHTA, CDR2 FQGNSA. The CDR3 spans 14 residues. The V and J ends lost 7 bases and 4 bases, in that order; junction bases with no gene match: 7. In nucleotides, the CDR3 is TGTGCCAGCACCCGGACAGGCCTAAATCAGCCCCAGCATTTT. This sequence encodes CASTRTGLNQPQHF.

In this sample, this clonotype turned up many times. The chain carries TRBV27 and TRBJ1-2; no clear D gene. Germline loops: CDR1 MNHEY, CDR2 SMNVEV (reference sequence). V shed 0 bases and J shed 0 bases, with 8 bases lying between them. This CDR3 has 15 amino acids. CDR3 loop: CASSLSVSANYGYTF. The CDR3 DNA reads TGTGCCAGCAGTTTATCAGTCAGCGCTAACTATGGCTACACCTTC.

This clonotype was detected only a few times. V is TRBV4-3 and J is TRBJ1-6; 8 nucleotides line up with TRBD1. CDR1 and CDR2 (germline): LGHNA, YSLEER. CDR3 length: 16 residues. V was clipped by 6 bases and J by 0 bases; unmatched bases: 4. The CDR3 sequence: CASRHRGISYNSPLHF. As DNA, the CDR3 is TGCGCCAGCAGGCACAGGGGGATCTCCTATAATTCACCCCTCCACTTT.

This clonotype was recorded many times. This chain links TRBV28 with TRBJ2-2; D is unresolved. V gave up 6 bases and J gave up 1 base, with 6 bases separating them. This CDR3 spans 13 amino acids. Germline V CDR1 and CDR2: MDHEN, SYDVKM. The CDR3, as DNA: TGTGCCAGCAGCCCCAGGAACACCGGGGAGCTGTTTTTT. The encoded protein is CASSPRNTGELFF.

Many counts were recorded for this clonotype. J is TRBJ2-7 and V is TRBV19; TRBD1 matches at 10 bases. CDR3 length equals 14 residues. V was pared by 7 bases and J by 4 bases, with 7 bases of the junction left unmatched. Germline-derived CDR1 and CDR2 are LNHDA and SQIVND (reference sequence). The CDR3 nucleotides read TGTGCCAGTAAGCCCGGGACAGGGGAGTACGAGCAGTACTTC. Translation gives CASKPGTGEYEQYF. Supplemented by reference TRBV19 and TRBJ2-7, the full variable domain reads DGGITQSPKYLFRKEGQNVTLSCEQNLNHDAMYWYRQDPGQGLRLIYYSQIVNDFQKGDIAEGYSVSREKKESFPLTVTSAQKNPTAFYLCASKPGTGEYEQYFGPGTRLTVT.

Regarding this clonotype: Germline and junction disagree at one end, which may indicate a read error. This sequence joins TRBV12-3 or TRBV12-4 and TRBJ1-3; D is undetermined. The CDR3 has 15 amino acids. The CDR3 DNA reads TGTGCCAGCGGTTTAACCGGGGTATCTGGAAACACCATATATTTT. It yields the protein CASGLTGVSGNTIYF.

This clonotype occurred a few times. The chain employs TRBV7-9 and TRBJ2-1; D ambiguous. Germline CDR1 is SEHNR and CDR2 is FQNEAQ (reference sequence). With 1 base removed from V and 6 bases from J, the gap between germline ends came to 4 bases. The CDR3 covers 12 residues. The CDR3 sequence is CASSLEANEQFF. DNA for the CDR3: TGTGCCAGCAGCTTAGAGGCCAATGAGCAGTTCTTC.

This clonotype was recorded at least ten times. The V and J genes are TRBV6-5 and TRBJ2-1, with D possibly matching TRBD2 (6 bases). V was pared by 6 bases and J by 1 base, with 16 bases between. From germline, CDR1 is MNHEY and CDR2 SVGAGI. The CDR3 extends over 16 amino acids. CDR3 DNA: TGTGCCAGCAGACCCCCTAGCGCCATTTCCTACAATGAGCAGTTCTTC. This encodes CASRPPSAISYNEQFF.

This clonotype was counted ten times or more. CDR3 loop: CSVISGEQFF. CDR3 sequence (DNA): TGCAGCGTTATAAGCGGAGAGCAGTTCTTC. The chain combines TRBV29-1 with TRBJ2-1; weak D call: TRBD2 (5 bases). Trimming shortened V by 5 bases and J by 10 bases, and 9 bases separated the two germline ends. Germline assignment: CDR1 SQVTM and CDR2 ANQGSEA. The CDR3 covers 10 residues.